The rows below give T cell receptor beta chains drawn from one sample of a study of cytomegalovirus exposure and HLA in healthy donors. The repertoire was sequenced with immunoSEQ multiplex PCR; TCRdb's copy has only in-frame clones and lacks some. The data contain roughly 190,000 clones, 75% to 85% of them singletons. The sample consisted of PBMCs. Source of these receptors: a woman aged 25 to 39 in good health and CMV-seropositive. The CDR3 runs from the conserved cysteine through the conserved F or W. The D gene is left open where the match is weak. Not every row has a clone size; where given, it reads once, few, many or a size class.

abundance	d_gene	v_gene	j_gene	CDR3aa	CDR3nt
medium-sized	-	TRBV7-9	TRBJ1-1	CASSEMNTEAFF	TGTGCCAGCAGCGAGATGAACACTGAAGCTTTCTTT
-	-	TRBV9	TRBJ2-1	CASSVAGGDYNEQFF	TGTGCCAGCAGCGTAGCGGGCGGGGATTACAATGAGCAGTTCTTC
-	-	TRBV11-3	TRBJ2-5	CASSSDLSGETQYF	TGTGCCAGCAGCTCGGACCTGAGCGGGGAGACCCAGTACTTC
-	TRBD2	TRBV28	TRBJ2-7	CASRAMGLATQEQYF	TGTGCCAGCAGGGCGATGGGACTAGCGACGCAGGAGCAGTACTTC
few	TRBD2	TRBV2	TRBJ2-3	CASSDLPGTSGPTDTQYF	TGTGCCAGCAGCGATCTTCCCGGGACTAGCGGACCCACAGATACGCAGTATTTT
-	-	TRBV27	TRBJ2-4	CASSLARGNIQYF	TGTGCCAGCAGTCTAGCACGGGGAAACATTCAGTACTTC
-	-	TRBV6-5	TRBJ2-7	CASRATDTYEQYF	TGTGCCAGCAGGGCGACAGATACCTACGAGCAGTACTTC
-	TRBD1	TRBV6-1	TRBJ2-2	CASSPGQVSGELFF	TGTGCCAGCAGCCCGGGACAGGTATCCGGGGAGCTGTTTTTT
once	-	TRBV15	TRBJ2-2	CATSQEGTGSGGELFF	TGTGCCACCTCCCAGGAGGGGACCGGGAGTGGCGGGGAGCTGTTTTTT
-	-	TRBV5-6	TRBJ2-2	CASSLGAGGELFF	TGTGCCAGCAGCTTGGGGGCTGGCGGGGAGCTGTTTTTT
-	TRBD1	TRBV5-4	TRBJ2-6	CASSTLMDRLGGANVLTF	TGTGCCAGCAGCACCCTGATGGACAGGCTGGGAGGGGCCAACGTCCTGACTTTC
-	-	TRBV6-1	TRBJ1-5	CASSEAQVLSNQPQHF	TGTGCCAGCAGTGAAGCGCAGGTTCTTAGCAATCAGCCCCAGCATTTT
-	-	TRBV4-2	TRBJ1-2	CASSQGGQLYGYTF	TGTGCCAGCAGCCAAGGAGGCCAGCTCTATGGCTACACCTTC